This entry lists 32 T cell receptor beta chains sequenced from one sample in a study of T cells of healthy individuals. MiXCR was run by TCRdb on the 5' RACE reads, yielding one entry per CDR3 protein. The sample lists 60,000 to 75,000 distinct CDR3 sequences, about a sixth occurring once. The receptors derive from a human donor in good health.

J is TRBJ2-2 and V is TRBV9; TRBD2 matches 10 bases. Losses at the gene ends were 3 bases for V and 6 bases for J; bases not matched to a gene: 8. This CDR3 is built from 16 residues. The germline CDR1 and CDR2 sequences are SGDLS and YYNGEE. The CDR3 loop is CASSGTSGNGAGELFF. The CDR3 DNA follows: TGTGCCAGCAGCGGTACTAGCGGGAACGGTGCCGGGGAGCTGTTTTTT.

By share of the sample, this clonotype is medium-sized. The V and J genes are TRBV6-6 and TRBJ2-7; 11 nucleotides agree with TRBD2. V trimming: 6 bases; J trimming: 1 base; junction bases outside the gene matches: 11. The V gene's germline CDR1 is MNHNY and CDR2 SVGAGI (reference sequence). This CDR3 is built from 17 residues. CDR3 region: CASRGITSGRWSYEQYF. In DNA form, the CDR3 reads TGTGCCAGCAGGGGTATAACTAGCGGGAGATGGTCCTACGAGCAGTACTTC.

This clonotype was observed many times. The rearrangement joins TRBV5-1 to TRBJ2-7; TRBD1 matches 10 bases. The CDR3 loop spans 15 amino acids. Germline CDR1 and CDR2: SGHRS and YFSETQ. J was trimmed by 6 bases and V by 4 bases; bases with no gene match: 10. CDR3 loop: CASSRTGTGDGEQYF. The CDR3 DNA reads TGCGCCAGCAGCCGAACCGGGACAGGGGACGGCGAGCAGTACTTC.

This clonotype was seen repeatedly, ten times or more. This rearrangement joins TRBV7-2 to TRBJ1-2; possibly TRBD1 for D (6 bases). The germline gives CDR1 SGHTA, CDR2 FQGNSA. The CDR3 loop spans 14 amino acids. Trimming removed 6 bases at V and 4 bases at J, with 15 bases between. The chain's CDR3 is CASSPAGARYGYTF. DNA for the CDR3: TGTGCCAGCAGTCCGGCGGGGGCCCGCTATGGCTACACCTTC.

On this clonotype itself: A much larger clone lies one base from this, so it may be a read error. J is TRBJ2-7 and V is TRBV5-6; D ambiguous. Germline CDR1 is SGHDT and CDR2 is YYEEEE. Deletions cut 2 bases from V and 2 bases from J, with 14 bases between. The CDR3 has 15 amino acids. The CDR3 nucleotides are TGTGCCAGCAGCTTCAGTGGGCTTGCGGCCTACGAGCAGTACTTC. This sequence encodes CASSFSGLAAYEQYF.

In its sample, this clonotype was seen many times. The chain has TRBV19 and TRBJ1-5; D not certain. V was clipped by 6 bases and J by 5 bases, with 11 bases between them. The CDR3 covers 13 residues. CDR1 is LNHDA, CDR2 SQIVND, per germline (reference sequence). This CDR3 is CASSREFDQPQHF. The CDR3 DNA is TGTGCCAGTAGCCGGGAGTTTGATCAGCCCCAGCATTTT.

Points on this clonotype: A much larger clone differs from this one at a single base, so this may be a read error. The chain combines TRBV29-1 with TRBJ2-5; D perhaps matches TRBD2 (5 bases). V was trimmed by 7 bases and J by 4 bases, leaving 19 bases between them. This CDR3 region has 14 residues. Germline V gives CDR1 SQVTM, CDR2 ANQGSEA. The CDR3 spells CSGQVWRRPETQYF. The CDR3 region has the DNA TGCAGCGGTCAGGTTTGGAGGCGGCCAGAGACCCAGTACTTC.

This clonotype was seen at least ten times. V and J are TRBV5-1 and TRBJ1-1, with no clear D. The CDR3 covers 13 residues. Deletions cut 5 bases from V and 1 base from J, with 9 bases between. Germline V gene data show CDR1 as SGHRS and CDR2 as YFSETQ. The CDR3, as DNA: TGCGCCAGCAGGACGCAGGCGAACACTGAAGCTTTCTTT. As protein: CASRTQANTEAFF.

V and J are TRBV4-1 and TRBJ1-2; D unclear. Germline V gene sequence: CDR1 MGHRA, CDR2 YSYEKL. The ends were cut back, 0 bases at V and 2 bases at J, with 19 bases in the middle. This CDR3 comprises 18 residues. The CDR3 DNA is TGCGCCAGCAGCCAAGACGAAAACTATCCTAGTGGGAACTATGGCTACACCTTC. Encoded protein: CASSQDENYPSGNYGYTF.

The chain is built from TRBV7-6 and TRBJ2-7; tentative D call: TRBD2 (6 bases). Germline CDR1 reads SGHVS; CDR2 reads FNYEAQ. Trimming left V 5 bases short and J 6 bases short, with 17 bases between. The CDR3 totals 14 residues. The CDR3 loop is CASSPRDSGGEQYF. Here the CDR3 DNA reads TGTGCCAGCAGCCCCCGGGATAGCGGCGGCGAGCAGTACTTC.

Many counts were recorded for this clonotype. The gene calls are TRBV5-4 and TRBJ2-7, with D uncertain. The CDR3 length is 12 residues. The V gene's germline CDR1 is SGHNT and CDR2 YYREEE (reference sequence). Trimming removed 4 bases at V and 4 bases at J, with 9 bases between. The CDR3 protein is CASSIIGYEQYF. In nucleotides, the CDR3 is TGTGCCAGCAGCATAATCGGTTACGAGCAGTACTTC.

This clonotype was recorded many times. Here the CDR3 DNA reads TGCAGTGCTAGAGGGCCAACAGGGGGAGGTAGCAATCAGCCCCAGCATTTT. Encoded protein: CSARGPTGGGSNQPQHF. The V and J genes are TRBV20-1 and TRBJ1-5; TRBD1 agrees at 8 bases. Trimming removed 1 base from V and 0 bases from J; junction bases left unmatched: 8. The CDR3 sequence is 17 residues long. Germline CDR1 reads DFQATT; CDR2 reads SNEGSKA (reference sequence).

The chain has TRBV12-3 or TRBV12-4 and TRBJ2-7; 10 bases align to TRBD1. Trimming removed 3 bases from V and 7 bases from J; junction bases left unmatched: 6. This CDR3 has 14 amino acids. The DNA for the CDR3 is TGTGCCAGCAGTTTGGGACAGGGGCGTGAGGAGCAGTACTTC. Protein product: CASSLGQGREEQYF.

The chain joins TRBV5-1 to TRBJ2-7, with D perhaps TRBD1 or TRBD2 (5 bases each). The ends were cut back, 2 bases at V and 0 bases at J, with 15 bases in the middle. Germline lookup yields CDR1 SGHRS and CDR2 YFSETQ. The CDR3 has 16 residues. CDR3 sequence (DNA): TGCGCCAGCAGCTTAGAGGGGACGGAATACTCCTACGAGCAGTACTTC. As protein: CASSLEGTEYSYEQYF.

V is TRBV2 and J is TRBJ1-1, with D unresolved. CDR3 length equals 15 residues. CDR1 is SNHLY, CDR2 FYNNEI, per germline. V lost 6 bases and J 6 bases, leaving 20 bases between the germline ends. The CDR3 loop reads CASSPSFGVEAEAFF. CDR3 DNA: TGTGCCAGCAGCCCCTCTTTCGGGGTTGAGGCTGAAGCTTTCTTT.

The chain joins TRBV7-3 to TRBJ2-7; D ambiguous. Germline V lookup: CDR1 SGHTA, CDR2 FQGTGA. Trimming removed 3 bases from V and 3 bases from J, with 9 bases in between. This CDR3 has 13 residues. For the CDR3, the DNA is TGTGCCAGCAGCTTTGAGGCCGACTACGAGCAGTACTTC. It yields the protein CASSFEADYEQYF.

This chain links TRBV7-9 with TRBJ2-1; TRBD1 agrees at 11 bases. V lost 1 base, J lost 4 bases, and 0 bases stayed unmatched. CDR1 is SEHNR, CDR2 FQNEAQ, per germline (reference sequence). This CDR3 is built from 15 residues. The DNA of the CDR3 is TGTGCCAGCAGCTTAGGGGACAGGGGGTACAATGAGCAGTTCTTC. This translates into CASSLGDRGYNEQFF.

This clonotype came up many times. The V and J genes are TRBV15 and TRBJ2-7; D is unresolved. CDR3 length equals 14 residues. Trimming stripped 0 bases from V and 3 bases from J, with 9 bases between. Per the germline V gene, CDR1 is LNHNV and CDR2 is YYDKDF (reference sequence). The CDR3 sequence: CATSREGSVYEQYF. CDR3 coding DNA: TGTGCCACCAGCAGAGAGGGGTCGGTCTACGAGCAGTACTTC.

V and J are TRBV28 and TRBJ2-5; D is unresolved. From germline, CDR1 is MDHEN and CDR2 SYDVKM. The CDR3 runs 13 residues. The V end was cut by 5 bases, the J end by 3 bases, with 10 bases between. The CDR3, as DNA: TGTGCCAGCAGTAGCGACATTAAAGAGACCCAGTACTTC. It specifies CASSSDIKETQYF.

This clonotype appeared a few times. The chain couples TRBV12-3 or TRBV12-4 to TRBJ2-7; 7 positions match TRBD1. The CDR3 covers 15 residues. V gave up 1 base and J gave up 10 bases; unmatched junction bases: 13. CDR3 sequence (DNA): TGTGCCAGCAGTTTAGGATATAGGGGGCTGGCCGACCAGTACTTC. Amino acids: CASSLGYRGLADQYF.

CDR3: CASGEWAGENEQFF. The CDR3 nucleotides read TGCGCCAGCGGGGAGTGGGCAGGTGAGAATGAGCAGTTCTTC. This chain uses TRBV5-1 with TRBJ2-1, with D possibly matching TRBD2 (5 bases). Germline loops: CDR1 SGHRS, CDR2 YFSETQ. Trimming took off 7 bases at V and 7 bases at J, with 18 bases between the two ends. The CDR3 covers 14 residues.

This clonotype was seen repeatedly, ten times or more. The chain couples TRBV7-3 to TRBJ2-3; no firm D call. Germline CDR1 is SGHTA and CDR2 is FQGTGA. V was shortened by 8 bases and J by 1 base, with 13 bases between the two germline ends. This CDR3 spans 14 amino acids. CDR3: CASSRGSGTDTQYF. CDR3 in DNA: TGTGCCAGCTCTCGCGGTTCAGGCACAGATACGCAGTATTTT.

The sample holds a few counts of this clonotype. This sequence joins TRBV5-1 and TRBJ2-2, with D tentatively TRBD1 (6 bases). The CDR3 sequence is 14 residues long. In germline, CDR1 is SGHRS, CDR2 YFSETQ. Trimming left V 4 bases short and J 4 bases short, with 11 bases between. Here the CDR3 reads CASSVTGRTGELFF. CDR3 bases: TGCGCCAGCAGCGTTACAGGGCGCACCGGGGAGCTGTTTTTT.

The chain is built from TRBV12-3 or TRBV12-4 and TRBJ2-7; D is uncertain. The CDR3 is 12 residues long. Trimming stripped 6 bases from V and 4 bases from J, with 10 bases between. CDR3 nucleotide sequence: TGTGCCAGCAGCCCCACCGATTACGAGCAGTACTTC. This gives the protein CASSPTDYEQYF.

This rearrangement joins TRBV20-1 to TRBJ2-7; 7 nucleotides match TRBD2. The CDR3 is made up of 14 amino acids. The germline V gene encodes CDR1 DFQATT and CDR2 SNEGSKA (reference sequence). Trimming cost V 0 bases and J 0 bases; bases outside gene matches: 2. The chain's CDR3 is CSAREGDYSYEQYF. The CDR3 coding sequence is TGCAGTGCTAGAGAGGGGGACTACTCCTACGAGCAGTACTTC.

The chain links TRBV9 to TRBJ2-4; 14 nucleotides line up with TRBD2. Germline V CDR1 and CDR2: SGDLS, YYNGEE. V lost 4 bases to trimming and J lost 5 bases; unmatched junction nucleotides: 11. The CDR3 spans 18 residues. CDR3 protein: CASSQLEGLAGDQNIQYF. The CDR3 DNA is TGTGCCAGCAGCCAACTTGAGGGACTAGCGGGGGATCAAAACATTCAGTACTTC.

The rearrangement links TRBV29-1 to TRBJ1-2; 10 bases align to TRBD1. Germline CDR1 SQVTM, CDR2 ANQGSEA. V shed 7 bases, J shed 2 bases, and the junction held 4 bases outside the gene matches. CDR3 length equals 13 residues. CDR3: CSGGTGANYGYTF. As DNA, the CDR3 is TGCAGCGGGGGGACAGGGGCCAACTATGGCTACACCTTC.

This clonotype was observed at least ten times. The chain uses TRBV6-4 and TRBJ1-5, with D possibly matching TRBD1 (5 bases). Germline V gene lookup returns CDR1 MRHNA and CDR2 SNTAGT. V lost 8 bases, J lost 6 bases, and 14 bases lay in between. The CDR3 totals 13 residues. The CDR3 DNA reads as TGTGCCAGCGCTTCAGGGTTGGGTCAGCCCCAGCATTTT. Its translation: CASASGLGQPQHF.

In its sample, this clonotype was seen many times. This chain uses TRBV3-1 with TRBJ2-7; TRBD2 might be the D (5 bases). The CDR3 loop spans 14 amino acids. The germline CDR1 and CDR2 sequences are LGHDT and YNNKEL (reference sequence). V dropped 0 bases and J dropped 0 bases, with 6 bases sitting between them. Here the CDR3 reads CASSQEADSYEQYF. The CDR3 DNA reads TGTGCCAGCAGCCAAGAAGCGGACTCCTACGAGCAGTACTTC.

This chain joins TRBV27 and TRBJ2-5; TRBD1 agrees at 10 bases. Trimming removed 5 bases from V and 5 bases from J; junction bases left unmatched: 8. Per the germline V gene, CDR1 is MNHEY and CDR2 is SMNVEV (reference sequence). CDR3 length equals 15 residues. In nucleotides, the CDR3 is TGTGCCAGCAGTCCCTCCCAGGGACAGGGGGAGACCCAGTACTTC. Protein: CASSPSQGQGETQYF.

This clonotype has only a few counts. The rearrangement uses TRBV18 and TRBJ2-7, with 7 nucleotides matching TRBD1. CDR1 and CDR2 from the germline V gene are KGHSH and LQKENI. Germline trimming cut 3 bases from V and 0 bases from J; bases unmatched to any gene: 5. This CDR3 is built from 15 residues. CDR3 coding DNA: TGTGCCAGCTCACCCCAAAGGGACAGCTCCTACGAGCAGTACTTC. Amino acid sequence: CASSPQRDSSYEQYF.

CDR3 bases: TGTGCCAGCAGCTCCCCCATGCCTAGCGGGGGGAGTTTGAGGTCGGATACGCAGTATTTT. Encoded protein: CASSSPMPSGGSLRSDTQYF. The V call is TRBV11-2, the J call TRBJ2-3, with 11 bases matching TRBD2. Trimming removed 4 bases from V and 6 bases from J; junction bases left unmatched: 21. Germline lookup yields CDR1 SGHAT and CDR2 FQNNGV. This CDR3 has 20 residues.